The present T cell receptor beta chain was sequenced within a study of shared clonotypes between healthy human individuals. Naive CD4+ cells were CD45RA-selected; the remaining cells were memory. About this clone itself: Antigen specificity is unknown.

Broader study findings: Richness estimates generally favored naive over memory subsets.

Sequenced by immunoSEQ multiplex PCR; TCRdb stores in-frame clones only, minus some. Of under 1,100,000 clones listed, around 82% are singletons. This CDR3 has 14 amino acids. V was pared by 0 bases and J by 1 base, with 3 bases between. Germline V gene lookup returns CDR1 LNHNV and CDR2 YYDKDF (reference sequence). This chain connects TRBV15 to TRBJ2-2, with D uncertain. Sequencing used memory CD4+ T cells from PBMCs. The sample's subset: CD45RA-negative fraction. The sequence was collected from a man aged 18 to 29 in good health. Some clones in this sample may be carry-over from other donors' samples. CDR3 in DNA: TGTGCCACCAGCAGAGATAAGAACACCGGGGAGCTGTTTTTT. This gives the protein CATSRDKNTGELFF.